This passage covers 17 T cell receptor beta chains from one sample sequenced in a study of blood T cell repertoires in COVID-19 (TCRdb year 2020). Library preparation was by the immunoSEQ multiplex PCR assay. TCRdb retrieved this table from immuneACCESS and kept in-frame rearrangements only. Not all clones are present; in checked studies, unresolved V genes account for under half, and no reason is known for the remainder. This sample has over 150,000 clones in its table, and 65% to 90% of those were observed once. Of the sample, around 10% falls within the top ten clones. What was sequenced was peripheral blood. The receptors stem from a woman between 55 and 75 years old with COVID-19, enrolled during active disease.

The V call is TRBV6-5, the J call TRBJ1-2, with TRBD1 matching over 11 bases. The CDR3 covers 14 residues. Per the germline V gene, CDR1 is MNHEY and CDR2 is SVGAGI. The junction had 3 bases not matched to a gene; V was cut back by 6 bases and J by 3 bases. The CDR3 reads CASSGQGADYGYTF. Here the CDR3 DNA reads TGTGCCAGCAGCGGACAGGGGGCAGACTATGGCTACACCTTC.

In DNA, the CDR3 is TGTGCCAGCAGCTTATCAGGGGGCAGGACTGGCTACACCTTC. It yields the protein CASSLSGGRTGYTF. The chain employs TRBV7-9 and TRBJ1-2; 8 bases are a match to TRBD1. CDR1 is SEHNR and CDR2 is FQNEAQ in the germline V gene (reference sequence). The V and J ends lost 2 bases and 7 bases, in that order; junction bases with no gene match: 6. The CDR3 is 14 amino acids.

The J gene is TRBJ1-2, the V gene TRBV5-1; 10 bases agree with TRBD1. The germline V gene encodes CDR1 SGHRS and CDR2 YFSETQ. CDR3 length equals 17 residues. Trimming at V came to 0 bases and at J to 7 bases, leaving 12 bases not matched to a gene. The CDR3 here is CASSLDPGTGVVGGYTF. In DNA, the CDR3 is TGCGCCAGCAGCTTGGATCCAGGGACAGGGGTCGTCGGTGGCTACACCTTC.

The chain combines TRBV11-3 with TRBJ1-4, with D unresolved. V lost 5 bases and J lost 4, with 8 bases in between. The CDR3 is 13 residues long. Germline values: CDR1 SGHNT, CDR2 YENEEA. The CDR3 loop reads CASSAGSNEKLFF. In DNA form, the CDR3 reads TGTGCCAGCAGCGCCGGGAGTAATGAAAAACTGTTTTTT.

This clone was seen more than once but under ten times. This chain uses TRBV3-1 (or the pseudogene TRBV3-2) with TRBJ2-7; 10 bases map to TRBD2. Germline CDR1 and CDR2: LGHDT and YNNKEL (reference sequence). This CDR3 comprises 13 residues. The V and J ends lost 7 bases and 5 bases, in that order; junction bases with no gene match: 5. CDR3: CASMLAGAHEQYF. In DNA form, the CDR3 reads TGTGCCAGCATGCTAGCGGGAGCCCACGAGCAGTACTTC.

This clone was counted only a few times. This chain uses TRBV6-5 with TRBJ1-1; TRBD1 might be the D (5 bases). V was pared by 8 bases and J by 11 bases, with 27 bases between. Germline V lookup: CDR1 MNHEY, CDR2 SVGAGI. CDR3 length: 15 residues. The CDR3 loop reads CASALRRGTILAAFF. CDR3 coding DNA: TGTGCCAGCGCTTTAAGAAGGGGTACTATTCTGGCGGCTTTCTTT.

This chain links TRBV9 with TRBJ1-5; a possible D gene is TRBD1 (5 bases). The germline V and J ends were trimmed by 4 bases and 6 bases, with 17 bases remaining between them. In germline, CDR1 is SGDLS, CDR2 YYNGEE. CDR3 length: 15 residues. CDR3 protein: CASSLGAGPVQPQHF. CDR3 DNA: TGTGCCAGCAGCCTAGGCGCGGGGCCGGTTCAGCCCCAGCATTTT.

The rearrangement joins TRBV12-5 to TRBJ1-4, with D unclear. Trimming removed 5 bases at V and 7 bases at J, with 20 bases between. The CDR3 contains 16 residues. Germline CDR1 reads LGHNT; CDR2 reads FRNRAP. The CDR3 bases are TGTGCTAGTGGTCCCTCGTTGGGCTTCGGAGGTGAAAAACTGTTTTTT. Amino acid sequence: CASGPSLGFGGEKLFF.

The rearrangement uses TRBV3-1 (or the pseudogene TRBV3-2) and TRBJ2-4; the D gene is possibly TRBD2 (5 bases). V was cut by 4 bases and J by 2 bases, with 12 bases left in between. The CDR3 consists of 15 residues. Per germline, CDR1 LGHDT and CDR2 YNNKEL (reference sequence). CDR3 DNA: TGTGCCAGCAGCCTCAGAGGGATGACCAAAAACATTCAGTACTTC. Protein product: CASSLRGMTKNIQYF.

This clone was observed once. This chain links TRBV6-6 with TRBJ1-2; perhaps TRBD1 as D (6 bases). Trimming shortened V by 10 bases and J by 8 bases, and 14 bases separated the two germline ends. The CDR3 runs to 11 residues. Germline CDR1 and CDR2: MNHNY and SVGAGI (reference sequence). The CDR3 DNA is TGTGCCATAAACAGGGCTCACGGCTACACCTTC. Encoded protein: CAINRAHGYTF.

V is TRBV24-1 and J is TRBJ2-1, with TRBD2 identical over 16 bases. After removal of 4 bases from V and 8 bases from J, the junction contained 4 bases not matched to a gene. The CDR3 is 16 amino acids. Germline V gene lookup returns CDR1 KGHDR and CDR2 SFDVKD. The DNA of the CDR3 is TGTGCCACCAGTGAAGGGACTAGCGGGAGGGCCGATGAGCAGTTCTTC. Translation: CATSEGTSGRADEQFF.

This chain joins TRBV5-1 and TRBJ2-2, with D possibly being TRBD2 (5 bases). CDR1 SGHRS and CDR2 YFSETQ come from the germline V gene. V was shortened by 4 bases and J by 5 bases, with 12 bases between the two germline ends. This CDR3 is built from 14 residues. The CDR3 here is CASSLGWETGELFF. Here the CDR3 DNA reads TGCGCCAGCAGCCTGGGTTGGGAGACCGGGGAGCTGTTTTTT. Filled out from reference TRBV5-1 and TRBJ2-2, the complete variable domain reads KAGVTQTPRYLIKTRGQQVTLSCSPISGHRSVSWYQQTPGQGLQFLFEYFSETQRNKGNFPGRFSGRQFSNSRSEMNVSTLELGDSALYLCASSLGWETGELFFGEGSRLTVL.

CDR3 sequence: CATPRRQGSYGYTF. The CDR3 nucleotides are TGTGCCACCCCCCGTCGACAGGGTAGCTATGGCTACACCTTC. The gene calls are TRBV10-3 and TRBJ1-2; 7 positions agree with TRBD1. The CDR3 contains 14 residues. V gave up 10 bases and J gave up 4 bases; unmatched junction bases: 12. Germline V lookup: CDR1 ENHRY, CDR2 SYGVKD.

The chain carries TRBV27 and TRBJ1-2; TRBD1 matches at 10 bases. The CDR3 loop spans 14 amino acids. Germline trimming cut 2 bases from V and 5 bases from J; bases unmatched to any gene: 2. The V gene's germline CDR1 is MNHEY and CDR2 SMNVEV (reference sequence). The CDR3 reads CASSLGGQGYGYTF. In DNA, the CDR3 is TGTGCCAGCAGTTTAGGGGGACAGGGGTATGGCTACACCTTC.

The chain is built from TRBV6-5 and TRBJ1-1; weak D call: TRBD1 (6 bases). Trimming left V 0 bases short and J 7 bases short, with 12 bases between. The germline V gene has CDR1 MNHEY and CDR2 SVGAGI. The CDR3 covers 14 residues. The CDR3 nucleotides are TGTGCCAGCAGTTACTCGATCGACAGGATTGAAGCTTTCTTT. This gives the protein CASSYSIDRIEAFF.

V and J are TRBV7-8 and TRBJ2-7; 9 bases map to TRBD1. V trimming: 4 bases; J trimming: 4 bases; junction bases outside the gene matches: 8. Germline assignment: CDR1 SGHVS and CDR2 FQNEAQ. The CDR3 covers 15 residues. The CDR3 loop is CASSSRGTGSYEQYV. The CDR3 DNA reads TGTGCCAGCAGCTCGCGTGGGACAGGGAGTTACGAGCAGTACGTC.

This clone was detected once. The chain carries TRBV19 and TRBJ2-7; D possibly corresponds to TRBD1 (6 bases). Germline V lookup: CDR1 LNHDA, CDR2 SQIVND (reference sequence). V was cut by 3 bases and J by 3 bases, with 12 bases left in between. This CDR3 has 14 residues. The CDR3 DNA reads as TGTGCCAGTAGTATGGGGCTAGGGGGCTACGAGCAGTACTTC. Its protein product is CASSMGLGGYEQYF.